This T cell receptor beta chain was obtained from a study of preoperative IRX-2 immunotherapy in early breast cancer. This CDR3 comprises 13 residues. Germline CDR1 is SGHDN and CDR2 is FVKESK. J gave up 5 bases and V 7 bases, and 7 bases lay outside the gene matches. Some clones are missing from TCRdb's copy, which holds only in-frame ones; the method was immunoSEQ multiplex PCR. This table has 34,000 or so clones, nearly 95% appearing once. Treatment defined: preoperative locoregional IRX-2 cytokine immunotherapy. This phase Ib study tested locoregional IRX-2 cytokine immunotherapy given before surgery.

The receptor was derived from a human donor with breast cancer. The chain uses TRBV14 and TRBJ2-7; 8 bases are a match to TRBD2. This sample was gathered from a patient treated with IRX-2 immunotherapy. The CDR3 spells CASNQRGRDEQYF. In DNA, the CDR3 is TGTGCCAGCAACCAGCGGGGGCGGGACGAGCAGTACTTC. The full variable domain, with the rest looked up from reference TRBV14 and TRBJ2-7, is EAGVTQFPSHSVIEKGQTVTLRCDPISGHDNLYWYRRVMGKEIKFLLHFVKESKQDESGMPNNRFLAERTGGTYSTLKVQPAELEDSGVYFCASNQRGRDEQYFGPGTRLTVT.